The table lists the clone carrying this T cell receptor beta chain with many counts. Antigen unknown. The sample is drawn from a study of T cells in Graves' hyperthyroidism and ophthalmopathy. Study-wide points: Researchers found most expanded thyroid clonotypes above 0.001 in blood as well.

Graves' hyperthyroidism was deemed stable absent ophthalmopathy progression within 18 months. Uncontrolled infection, other autoimmune disease, pregnancy or lactation barred patients from enrollment. Source material for PBMCs was 10 ml fresh peripheral blood. J gave up 5 bases and V 6 bases, and 8 bases lay outside the gene matches. Germline V gene data show CDR1 as KGHSH and CDR2 as LQKENI. The CDR3 loop spans 15 amino acids. Authors of the study amplified TCR beta CDR3 regions from RNA transcripts. First-round RT-PCR targeting the TCR CDR3 was performed with the HTBI primer set. TCRdb passed the multiplex PCR reads through MiXCR, listing each CDR3 protein once. The data show 350,000 or so distinct CDR3 sequences, with about 20% seen just once and under 55% held by the top ten.

Sequenced: blood. This clonotype was sampled from a woman in her forties or fifties with Graves' hyperthyroidism. The J gene is TRBJ2-5, the V gene TRBV18; 11 positions agree with TRBD2. Written as DNA, the CDR3 is TGTGCCAGCTCCGGGACTAGCGGTGCGCGGGAGACCCAGTACTTC. This codes for CASSGTSGARETQYF.